This TCR beta chain was sequenced in a study of cytomegalovirus exposure and HLA in healthy donors (dated 2017 in TCRdb). With respect to the entire study: An earlier analysis of 587 of the donors reported about 260 Gb of sequence data and 117 million unique TCR beta sequences obtained from 150 million to 200 million T cells. An early release that covered several hundred HLA-typed donors contained about 300 gigabases of sequencing data and 65 million to 100 million unique TCR sequences. Of the 350 to 450 genotyped donors, roughly 80% fell in the genetic ancestry cluster associated with self-reported Caucasian donors. The aim of the study was to test whether cataloging public T cell receptors could identify signatures of past pathogen exposure. Using immunosequencing, the study profiled T cell repertoires from fewer than 850 subjects and related those repertoires to cytomegalovirus serostatus. Along with the 666-subject first cohort, a separate validation cohort of about 110 different subjects was used. To predict cytomegalovirus infection status, the study combined high-throughput TCR immunosequencing, statistical association of individual TCRs with disease status, and machine learning. In a later analysis, previously published TCR beta repertoires from 550 to 750 donors were re-analyzed and high-resolution HLA genotyping was added so that TCR occurrence patterns could be studied. Rather than drawing on any new phenotypic data, the later analysis identified candidate immune exposures from TCR beta sequences and the way those sequences occurred across donors. An earlier analysis of several hundred of the donors used high-throughput TCR beta sequencing to judge whether each TCR beta V gene segment behaved as functional or pseudogenic. Donor age, sex, ethnicity and CMV serostatus were compiled alongside the repertoire data. In a later genetic analysis, genome-wide SNP genotypes for about 55% of the roughly 700 donors were used, and that subset was treated as a discovery cohort. Every discovery cohort repertoire had been produced on one sequencing platform. Class I and class II HLA loci were covered by the typing at four-digit resolution. The number of typed donors differed by locus: about 620-630 for A, B, C, DRB1 and DQB1; 500 to 550 for DQA1; some 590 for DPA1; and about 450 for DPB1. A handful of DR-DQ haplotypes were handled as single units for association and clustering because linkage in the cohort was strong. Across about 380 genotyped donors of the cohort, an average of roughly 200,000 unique TCR beta nucleotide sequences per donor were sequenced, and roughly a sixth of those sequences were non-productive.

On the study overall, not on this receptor specifically: The authors suggested that the approach could potentially be extended to other disease states and immunological phenotypes. Because HLA typing was unavailable for some donors at each locus, only the typed subset was used in association tests. Correlated functional status among segregating V segments might be attributable to linkage disequilibrium, but an unknown experimental factor could not be ruled out. For the cohort, immune exposure information was limited to CMV serostatus. Because counts were too low, roughly 17 rarely observed V segments, including chromosome 9 orphons, were left out of the earlier analysis of about 500 of the donors. A later analysis reported that several top co-occurrence clusters appeared linked to parvovirus B19, influenza, CMV and Epstein-Barr virus. A later analysis associated around 16,000 TCR beta sequences with specific HLA alleles at a false discovery rate of 0.05. An earlier analysis of roughly 570 of the donors showed that most TCR beta V segments appeared in productive rearrangements either about 90% or about 30% of the time, which broadly matched IMGT annotations. A cluster of highly shared sequence variants was judged likely to represent a technical artifact of the sequencing pipeline. In a later analysis, HLA-associated TCR beta chains showed more clonal expansion and lower generation probabilities than non-associated chains that were equally common. While some public TCRs were present in many individuals, most TCR sequences turned up only very rarely across donors. Compared with the 666-donor mean, donors in an Asian-associated ancestry cluster had fewer N-insertions in productive TCRs, according to a later genetic analysis. A further reported finding was that TCR beta sequences accurately predicted the HLA-A and HLA-B alleles for most subjects in the first cohort. A total of fewer than 200 TCR beta chains were listed by the study as associated with cytomegalovirus. In a later analysis, most CMV-associated TCR beta chains were found to appear HLA-restricted, with HLA associations seemingly driven largely by CMV exposure. The cohort was sequenced for TCR beta chains only, and without alpha or paired-chain data the features that could be detected were limited. Three of the identified cytomegalovirus-associated TCR beta chains were confirmed in vitro to be specific for cytomegalovirus antigens. When HLA alleles, especially DR and DQ, strongly co-occurred, TCR associations were difficult to assign to individual alleles. According to a later analysis, TCR association rates differed among HLA loci, with DRB1 alleles showing the most associated TCRs and HLA-C alleles showing the fewest. In a later genetic analysis, a missense DCLRE1C variant was associated with V-gene and J-gene trimming of TCR beta chains, and the association was replicated in an independent cohort. Because the 87-base-pair reads could not distinguish some IMGT-functional V segments, including TRBV6-2 and TRBV6-3, those segments were excluded. Cytomegalovirus status was reported to be diagnosed by the classifier with high specificity and sensitivity in both the original and validation cohorts. Presence/absence analyses assumed roughly uniform sequencing depth across donors, an assumption that may not hold.

After removal of 2 bases from V and 6 bases from J, the junction retains 7 bases not matched to a gene. CDR1 and CDR2, per the germline V gene, are SGHAT and FQNNGV. The CDR3 goes from the cysteine to the phenylalanine over 15 residues. The only DNA kept is the CDR3, 45 bases in frame from the first base. The cohort was made up of hundreds of healthy bone marrow donors. Cohort members were all nominally healthy when sampled, although unrecorded immune exposures were likely present. The donor tested CMV seronegative and was one of the 352 seronegative cohort members. Every donor gave a peripheral blood sample, and the peripheral blood mononuclear cells from that sample were used for TCR beta sequencing. The Qiagen DNeasy Blood Extraction Kit was used to extract genomic DNA from the blood cell samples. Preparation of the library involved the immunoSEQ multiplex PCR assay. The multiplex PCR relied on a mix of 60 forward primers for TCR Vbeta segments and 13 reverse primers for TCR Jbeta segments. The CDR3 region of rearranged TCR beta genes was amplified from genomic DNA by a multiplex PCR assay. On the Illumina HiSeq System, the amplified TCR beta libraries were sequenced as 87-base-pair reads. As for how the authors treated the data: A later analysis counted some 80 million unique TCR beta chains across the 666 repertoires, and some 12 million of these chains were shared by at least two donors. To remove PCR and sequencing errors, raw reads were error-corrected and collapsed into unique sequences using a nearest-neighbor algorithm that merged closely related sequences. CDR3 sequences were aligned to IMGT reference sequences to assign V, D and J gene segments. For a sequence to be retained, a match of at least six nucleotides to both a V gene segment and a J gene segment was required. A rearrangement counted as productive if the CDR3 had no stop codons and remained in frame with V and J, and every other rearrangement counted as non-productive. CDR3 was defined according to IMGT convention as the region running from the second conserved V-encoded cysteine to the conserved J-encoded phenylalanine. Sequences without an unambiguous match to a single V gene segment were excluded from the earlier analysis of 450 to 650 of the donors. In an earlier analysis of several hundred of the donors, V segments were called functional above 56.7% productive rearrangements and were called segregating when the between-donor standard deviation exceeded 5%. A statistical classification framework was developed to diagnose cytomegalovirus status using the catalog of TCR beta chain sequences. A later analysis assigned V and J genes by comparing TCR nucleotide sequences with IMGT/GENE-DB human TR gene sequences. A later analysis assigned CDR3 sequences and most-parsimonious VDJ recombination scenarios with the TCRdist pipeline. A later analysis defined each TCR beta chain by its CDR3 amino acid sequence plus V-gene family, and excluded reads lacking a unique V-gene family. In a later analysis, approximately 590 highly shared, low-generation-probability nucleotide sequences were removed to address suspected cross-contamination and a sequencing artifact. In a later analysis, a clonal expansion index was calculated for each public chain from normalized within-repertoire ranks of inferred template counts. In a later analysis, generation probabilities were computed with a VDJ recombination model fitted to out-of-frame rearrangements, and the resulting probabilities were checked against IGoR. In a later analysis, TCR-TCR, TCR-HLA and TCR-CMV co-occurrence was scored with hypergeometric tests, and a repertoire-size bias correction was applied to TCR pairs. False discovery rates were estimated in a later analysis by permuting HLA or CMV assignments 20 times. In a later analysis, co-occurring TCRs were grouped using DBSCAN, with TCRdist sequence similarity added in when clustering inside HLA-allele-positive subsets. Repertoires with fewer than 30,000 or more than 120,000 public chains, plus five repertoires with anomalous nucleotide sharing, were excluded from co-occurrence clustering. TCRdb provides this immuneACCESS table in a form limited to in-frame rearrangements. Some clones are lacking; in checked studies, under half of them reflect an unresolved V gene, and why the rest are absent is not known. For V, J and clone size, that table is used; D and trimming come from the DNA. In this sample the table shows some 240,000 clones, 92% of which occur a single time. About 1.7% of the sample lies in the top ten.

As to this clone: What this receptor recognizes is not known. No per-base quality is available; no much larger clone lies one base away.

The chain uses TRBV11-2 and TRBJ2-1, with 7 central nucleotides matching TRBD1. Input material: PBMCs. This receptor was identified in a girl aged 2-10 years in good health and CMV-seronegative. CDR3 reads: CASSLRVQGVNEQFF. DNA sequence: TGTGCCAGCAGCTTACGGGTTCAGGGGGTCAATGAGCAGTTCTTC.